A selection of T cell receptor beta chains follows, all from one sample in a study of radiotherapy plus CTLA-4 blockade in lung cancer. Repertoires were generated with immunoSEQ multiplex PCR, while TCRdb's copy carries only in-frame clones and drops some. The sample lists under 50,000 clones; about four fifths were seen once. The sequencing here drew on peripheral blood, taken from a patient treated with radiotherapy plus ipilimumab. These receptors were collected from a human donor with non-small cell lung cancer that progressed on radiotherapy plus ipilimumab. Each CDR3 is given with its conserved first and last residue. Each record gives: clone size, D gene, V gene, J gene, CDR3 length, CDR3 DNA, CDR3 protein. D genes are given only for firm matches. Size is stated for part of the rows, as once, few or many counts, or as a class when the clone is expanded.

-	-	TRBV7-2	TRBJ2-2	16	TGTGCCAGCAGCTTAGTGCAGGGGTCGAACACCGGGGAGCTGTTTTTT	CASSLVQGSNTGELFF
-	TRBD1	TRBV2	TRBJ1-1	13	TGTGCCAGCAGCGGACAGGGGTTAGGTGAAGCTTTCTTT	CASSGQGLGEAFF
-	TRBD1	TRBV5-1	TRBJ2-3	14	TGCGCCAGCAGCTTCGGGGACAGGGAGGATACGCAGTATTTT	CASSFGDREDTQYF
-	-	TRBV18	TRBJ1-3	15	TGTGCCAGCTCACCACAGCGGGGGACTGGAAACACCATATATTTT	CASSPQRGTGNTIYF
-	-	TRBV10-3	TRBJ1-4	16	TGTGCCATCAGTGAGTCTACAGCCGCCCTTTCGGAAAAACTGTTTTTT	CAISESTAALSEKLFF
-	-	TRBV4-1	TRBJ1-4	16	TGCGCCAGCAGCCAAGATAGGGGTTTGACTAATGAAAAACTGTTTTTT	CASSQDRGLTNEKLFF
-	TRBD1	TRBV7-2	TRBJ2-3	15	TGTGCCAGCAGCCCAGGGGGACAGGGGTTGCATACGCAGTATTTT	CASSPGGQGLHTQYF
few	TRBD2	TRBV5-1	TRBJ2-3	16	TGCGCCAGCAGCCCGCCTCTAGCGGGGGGCACAGATACGCAGTATTTT	CASSPPLAGGTDTQYF
few	TRBD1	TRBV10-3	TRBJ1-1	15	TGTGCCTCCCGACCGGCCGGACAGGCGAACACTGAAGCTTTCTTT	CASRPAGQANTEAFF
once	TRBD1	TRBV27	TRBJ2-3	22	TGTGCCAGCAGCCCACTAACCTTTAAAACCCGGGGACAAAGACAGGGGCCAGATACGCAGTATTTT	CASSPLTFKTRGQRQGPDTQYF
-	-	TRBV12-5	TRBJ2-1	14	TGTGCTAGTGGTTTGGTAAACAGGTACAATGAGCAGTTCTTC	CASGLVNRYNEQFF
-	-	TRBV2	TRBJ1-2	14	TGTGCCAGCAGTGCACAGGGAGACTTCTATGGCTACACCTTC	CASSAQGDFYGYTF
-	-	TRBV29-1	TRBJ1-2	14	TGCAGCGTAACGCTGGAGGAAACTAACTATGGCTACACCTTC	CSVTLEETNYGYTF
-	TRBD2	TRBV9	TRBJ2-5	14	TGTGCCAGCAGCAACGGGGGGGCCTTGGAGACCCAGTACTTC	CASSNGGALETQYF
-	-	TRBV7-2	TRBJ2-7	13	TGTGCCAGCAGCTTAGTGCAGGGAAGCGAGCAGTACTTC	CASSLVQGSEQYF
-	-	TRBV13	TRBJ2-3	14	TGTGCCAGCAGCTTCATCGGGGATGGGGATACGCAGTATTTT	CASSFIGDGDTQYF
-	-	TRBV9	TRBJ1-4	17	TGTGCCAGCAGCGCGAACCCCTCGGGGGGGAAAAATGAAAAACTGTTTTTT	CASSANPSGGKNEKLFF
-	-	TRBV9	TRBJ2-2	13	TGTGCCAGCAGCGTCCAACTCACCGGGGAGCTGTTTTTT	CASSVQLTGELFF
-	TRBD1	TRBV5-4	TRBJ1-1	15	TGTGCCAGCAGGGGCCCGGGACAGGGATCCTCTGAAGCTTTCTTT	CASRGPGQGSSEAFF
-	-	TRBV10-3	TRBJ1-1	12	TGTGCCACCTCGCTCGTGGAGACTGAAGCTTTCTTT	CATSLVETEAFF
-	-	TRBV7-6	TRBJ1-2	14	TGTGCCAGCAGCCGCGCTGAGGGGGACTATGGCTACACCTTC	CASSRAEGDYGYTF
-	TRBD2	TRBV6-5	TRBJ2-7	15	TGTGCCAGCAGTTATACTAGCGGGGGCTCCTACGAGCAGTACTTC	CASSYTSGGSYEQYF
-	-	TRBV13	TRBJ1-2	14	TGTGCCAGCAGCACCCGGACAGCACCCTATGGCTACACCTTC	CASSTRTAPYGYTF
-	-	TRBV5-1	TRBJ2-3	12	TGCGCCAGCAGCTATAGCGCCGATACGCAGTATTTT	CASSYSADTQYF
few	-	TRBV5-1	TRBJ1-2	14	TGCGCCAGCACCAACAGCCCCGGGGGCTATGGCTACACCTTC	CASTNSPGGYGYTF
-	-	TRBV14	TRBJ1-2	12	TGTGCCAGCGGAGCTCTAAACTATGGCTACACCTTC	CASGALNYGYTF
few	-	TRBV5-1	TRBJ2-6	18	TGCGCCAGCAGCTTGGCCGGGCAGGGAGGTACGGGGGCCAACGTCCTGACTTTC	CASSLAGQGGTGANVLTF
once	TRBD1	TRBV6-4	TRBJ1-2	13	TGTGCCAGCAGGGGGGACAGCGGATATGGCTACACCTTC	CASRGDSGYGYTF
-	-	TRBV5-1	TRBJ2-2	12	TGCGCCAGCAGGTCACAAACCGGGGAGCTGTTTTTT	CASRSQTGELFF
-	TRBD1	TRBV19	TRBJ2-2	14	TGTGCCAGTAGTACCGGACAGGCTCGCGGGGAGCTGTTTTTT	CASSTGQARGELFF
few	-	TRBV18	TRBJ1-4	16	TGTGCCAGCTCACGATCCACGACCCTAGAACGGGAAAAACTGTTTTTT	CASSRSTTLEREKLFF
-	-	TRBV13	TRBJ2-7	11	TGTGCCAGCAGCAAAGAGGACGAGCAGTACTTC	CASSKEDEQYF
-	TRBD1	TRBV14	TRBJ1-3	15	TGTGCCAGCAGCCGAAGGACAGGGATTGGAAACACCATATATTTT	CASSRRTGIGNTIYF
-	-	TRBV18	TRBJ2-5	13	TGTGCCAGCTCACCACCGTCCCTAGAGACCCAGTACTTC	CASSPPSLETQYF
-	-	TRBV10-3	TRBJ1-2	12	TGTGCCATCAGTGGGGGGGACTATGGCTACACCTTC	CAISGGDYGYTF
-	TRBD2	TRBV27	TRBJ2-7	15	TGTGCCAGCAGTTCCCGGACTAGCGGCTCCTACGAGCAGTACTTC	CASSSRTSGSYEQYF
-	TRBD1	TRBV2	TRBJ2-2	13	TGTGCCAGCGCGACAGGGGGCACCGGGGAGCTGTTTTTT	CASATGGTGELFF
medium-sized	TRBD1	TRBV29-1	TRBJ1-4	13	TGCAGCGTTGGACAGGGGCGGAATGAAAAACTGTTTTTT	CSVGQGRNEKLFF
-	TRBD1	TRBV18	TRBJ2-7	14	TGTGCCAGCTCACCAAGAGGGACAGGGCTGGAGCAGTACTTC	CASSPRGTGLEQYF
once	TRBD2	TRBV5-4	TRBJ2-3	19	TGTGCCAGCAGCTCGGAGTGGCTAGCGGGGGGGCCCGGCACAGATACGCAGTATTTT	CASSSEWLAGGPGTDTQYF
-	-	TRBV5-6	TRBJ1-5	16	TGTGCCAGCAGCTTTTTTACCCACTCAAGCAATCAGCCCCAGCATTTT	CASSFFTHSSNQPQHF
once	-	TRBV19	TRBJ1-1	14	TGTGCCAGTAGCACCGGGAAGTGGAACACTGAAGCTTTCTTT	CASSTGKWNTEAFF
-	TRBD2	TRBV4-3	TRBJ2-1	16	TGCGCCAGCAGCCAAGAGCGGGAGGACTCCTACAATGAGCAGTTCTTC	CASSQEREDSYNEQFF
-	-	TRBV25-1	TRBJ1-4	16	TGTGCCAGCAGTGAATATATGACAGGCTATAATGAAAAACTGTTTTTT	CASSEYMTGYNEKLFF
-	TRBD2	TRBV4-2	TRBJ2-3	16	TGTGCCAGCAGCTTCCGCGGGGGGGCCTCAACAGATACGCAGTATTTT	CASSFRGGASTDTQYF